This T cell receptor (beta chain) was documented in a study of human versus mouse CDR3 diversity and MHC coevolution. The overall study: The immunoSEQ assay reportedly detects one in 200,000 T cells. General study findings and limits: On average, humans showed more CDR3 deletions and insertions than mice. Most of the three human donors had the lowest clonal inequality.

To note about this clone: Its antigen is currently unknown.

Naive CD4 T cells were sorted as CD45RO-negative, CD62L-positive. Sequenced by immunoSEQ multiplex PCR; TCRdb stores in-frame clones only, minus some. The table includes over 60,000 clones, 85% to 95% detected once. The TCR sequence derives from a person aged 25 to 75 in good health. The sample taken for sequencing was naive CD4+ T cells from blood. Subset: CD45RO-negative CD62L-positive naive CD4 T cells.

CDR3 nucleotides: TGTGCCTGGAGTGTACAGGGGATGAATCAGCCCCAGCATTTT. Translating gives CAWSVQGMNQPQHF. The gene calls are TRBV30 and TRBJ1-5; 7 bases are a match to TRBD1. The CDR3 length is 14 residues. Per the germline V gene, CDR1 is GTSNPN and CDR2 is SVGIG (reference sequence). Trimming removed 0 bases from V and 4 bases from J; junction bases left unmatched: 3. The full variable domain, completed using reference TRBV30 and TRBJ1-5, is SQTIHQWPATLVQPVGSPLSLECTVEGTSNPNLYWYRQAAGRGLQLLFYSVGIGQISSEVPQNLSASRPQDRQFILSSKKLLLSDSGFYLCAWSVQGMNQPQHFGDGTRLSIL.